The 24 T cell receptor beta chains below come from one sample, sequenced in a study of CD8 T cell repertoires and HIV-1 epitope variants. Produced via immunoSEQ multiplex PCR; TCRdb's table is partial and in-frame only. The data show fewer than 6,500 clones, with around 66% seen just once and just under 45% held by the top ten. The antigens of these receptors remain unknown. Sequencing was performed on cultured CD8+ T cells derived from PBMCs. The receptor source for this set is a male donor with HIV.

This chain's CDR3 is CASSLDWRERRGGELFF. As DNA, the CDR3 is TGTGCCAGCAGCTTAGACTGGCGGGAGAGGCGGGGCGGGGAGCTGTTTTTT. The rearrangement uses TRBV7-2 and TRBJ2-2, with TRBD2 matching over 7 bases. Germline CDR1 is SGHTA and CDR2 is FQGNSA. After removal of 1 base from V and 7 bases from J, the junction contained 12 bases not matched to a gene. This CDR3 has 17 residues.

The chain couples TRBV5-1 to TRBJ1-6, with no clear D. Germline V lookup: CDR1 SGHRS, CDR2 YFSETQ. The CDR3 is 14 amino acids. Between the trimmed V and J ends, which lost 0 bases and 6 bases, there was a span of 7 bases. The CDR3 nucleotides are TGCGCCAGCAGCTTGGAAGGCATTAATTCACCCCTCCACTTT. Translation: CASSLEGINSPLHF.

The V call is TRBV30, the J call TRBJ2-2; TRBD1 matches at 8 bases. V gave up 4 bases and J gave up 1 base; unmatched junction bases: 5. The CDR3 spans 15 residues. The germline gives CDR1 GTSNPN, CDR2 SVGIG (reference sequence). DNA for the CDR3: TGTGCCTGGACCTCCGGGACAGGGAACACCGGGGAGCTGTTTTTT. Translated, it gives CAWTSGTGNTGELFF.

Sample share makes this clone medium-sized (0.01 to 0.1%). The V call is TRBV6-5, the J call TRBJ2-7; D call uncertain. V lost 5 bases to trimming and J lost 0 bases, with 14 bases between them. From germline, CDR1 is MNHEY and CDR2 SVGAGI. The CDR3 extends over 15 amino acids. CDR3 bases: TGTGCCAGCAGTCCCCCCGAGAAGGCCTCCTACGAGCAGTACTTC. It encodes CASSPPEKASYEQYF.

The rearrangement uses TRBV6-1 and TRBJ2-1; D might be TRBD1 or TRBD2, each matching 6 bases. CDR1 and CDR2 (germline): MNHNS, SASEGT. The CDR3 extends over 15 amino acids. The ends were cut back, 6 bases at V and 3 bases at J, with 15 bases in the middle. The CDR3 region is CASRPAGQSYNEQFF. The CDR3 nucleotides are TGTGCCAGCAGGCCTGCGGGACAAAGCTACAATGAGCAGTTCTTC.

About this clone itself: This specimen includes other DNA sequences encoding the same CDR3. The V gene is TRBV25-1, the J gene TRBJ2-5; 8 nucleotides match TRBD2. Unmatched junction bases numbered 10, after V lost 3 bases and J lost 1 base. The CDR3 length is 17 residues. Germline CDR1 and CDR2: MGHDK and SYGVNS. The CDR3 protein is CASSEATSGQSQETQYF. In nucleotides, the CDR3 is TGTGCCAGCAGTGAGGCCACTAGCGGTCAATCCCAAGAGACCCAGTACTTC.

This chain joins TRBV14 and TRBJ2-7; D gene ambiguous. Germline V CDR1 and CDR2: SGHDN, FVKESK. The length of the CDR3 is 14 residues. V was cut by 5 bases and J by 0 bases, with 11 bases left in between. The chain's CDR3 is CASSLGSLSYEQYF. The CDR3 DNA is TGTGCCAGCAGCTTGGGATCCCTCTCCTACGAGCAGTACTTC.

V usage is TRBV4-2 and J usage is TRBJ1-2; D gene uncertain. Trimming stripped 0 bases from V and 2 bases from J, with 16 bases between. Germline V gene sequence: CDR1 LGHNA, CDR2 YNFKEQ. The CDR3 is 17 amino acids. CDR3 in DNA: TGTGCCAGCAGCCAAGAGGCAGGCATGACCCCAAACTATGGCTACACCTTC. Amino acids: CASSQEAGMTPNYGYTF.

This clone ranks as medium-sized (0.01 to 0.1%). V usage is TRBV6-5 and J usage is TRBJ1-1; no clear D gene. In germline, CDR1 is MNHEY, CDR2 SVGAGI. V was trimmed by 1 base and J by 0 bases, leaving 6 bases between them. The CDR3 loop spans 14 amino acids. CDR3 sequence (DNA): TGTGCCAGCAGTTACTTGGATATGAACACTGAAGCTTTCTTT. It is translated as CASSYLDMNTEAFF.

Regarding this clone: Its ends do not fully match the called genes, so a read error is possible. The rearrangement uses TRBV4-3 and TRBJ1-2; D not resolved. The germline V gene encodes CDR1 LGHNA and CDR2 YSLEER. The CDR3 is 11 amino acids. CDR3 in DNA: TGCGCCAGCAGCCAAGGGATCGTCGTAGCCTTC. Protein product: CASSQGIVVAF.

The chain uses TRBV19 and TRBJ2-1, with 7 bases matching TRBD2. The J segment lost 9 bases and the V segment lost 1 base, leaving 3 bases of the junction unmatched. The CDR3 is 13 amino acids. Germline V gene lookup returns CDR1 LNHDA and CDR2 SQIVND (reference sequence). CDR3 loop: CASSIVPGGEQFF. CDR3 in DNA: TGTGCCAGTAGTATAGTCCCGGGAGGTGAGCAGTTCTTC.

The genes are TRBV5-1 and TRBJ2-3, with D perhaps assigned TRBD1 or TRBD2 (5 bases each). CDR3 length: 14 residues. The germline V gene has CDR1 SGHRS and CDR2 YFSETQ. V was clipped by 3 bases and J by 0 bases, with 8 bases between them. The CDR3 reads CASSWGNSTDTQYF. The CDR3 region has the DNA TGCGCCAGCAGCTGGGGGAACAGCACAGATACGCAGTATTTT.

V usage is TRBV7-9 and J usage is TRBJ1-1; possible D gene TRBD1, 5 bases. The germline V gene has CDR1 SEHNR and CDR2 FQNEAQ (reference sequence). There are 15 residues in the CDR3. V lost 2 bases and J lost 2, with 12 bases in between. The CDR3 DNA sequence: TGTGCCAGCAGCTTAAATGGGGGTTCCAACACTGAAGCTTTCTTT. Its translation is CASSLNGGSNTEAFF.

CDR3 nucleotide sequence: TGCAGCGTTGAAGATGTTTTCGGGGGTGCGTCCTACAATGAGCAGTTCTTC. Translating it yields CSVEDVFGGASYNEQFF. The rearrangement joins TRBV29-1 to TRBJ2-1; a weak D match, TRBD2 (6 bases). Deletions cut 0 bases from V and 1 base from J, with 16 bases between. The CDR3 is 17 amino acids. Germline CDR1 and CDR2: SQVTM and ANQGSEA.

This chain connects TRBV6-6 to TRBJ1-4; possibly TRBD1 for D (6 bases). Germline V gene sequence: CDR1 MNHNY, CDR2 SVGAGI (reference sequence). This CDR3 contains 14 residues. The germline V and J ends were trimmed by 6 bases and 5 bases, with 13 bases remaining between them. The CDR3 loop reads CASSPDSLNEKLFF. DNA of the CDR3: TGTGCCAGCAGCCCGGACAGTTTAAATGAAAAACTGTTTTTT.

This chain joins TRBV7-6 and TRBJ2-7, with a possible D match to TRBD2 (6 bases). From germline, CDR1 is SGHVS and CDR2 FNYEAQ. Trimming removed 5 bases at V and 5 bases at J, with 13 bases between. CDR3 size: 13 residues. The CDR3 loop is CASSQGPGDEQYF. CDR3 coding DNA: TGTGCCAGCAGCCAAGGCCCGGGGGACGAGCAGTACTTC. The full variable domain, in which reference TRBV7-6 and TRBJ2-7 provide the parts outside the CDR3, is GAGVSQSPRYKVTKRGQDVALRCDPISGHVSLYWYRQALGQGPEFLTYFNYEAQQDKSGLPNDRFSAERPEGSISTLTIQRTEQRDSAMYRCASSQGPGDEQYFGPGTRLTVT.

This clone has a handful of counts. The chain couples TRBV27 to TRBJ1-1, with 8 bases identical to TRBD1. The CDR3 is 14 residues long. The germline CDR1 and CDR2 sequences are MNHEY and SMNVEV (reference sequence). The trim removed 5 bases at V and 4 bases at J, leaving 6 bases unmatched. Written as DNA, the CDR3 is TGTGCCAGCAGTAAGACAGGGGAGGTCACTGAAGCTTTCTTT. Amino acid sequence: CASSKTGEVTEAFF.

The CDR3 spells CATGEQYNEQFF. CDR3 bases: TGTGCCACAGGGGAGCAGTACAATGAGCAGTTCTTC. The rearrangement uses TRBV9 and TRBJ2-1, with a possible D match to TRBD1 (6 bases). The V end was cut by 9 bases, the J end by 4 bases, with 11 bases between. In germline, CDR1 is SGDLS, CDR2 YYNGEE. This CDR3 has 12 residues.

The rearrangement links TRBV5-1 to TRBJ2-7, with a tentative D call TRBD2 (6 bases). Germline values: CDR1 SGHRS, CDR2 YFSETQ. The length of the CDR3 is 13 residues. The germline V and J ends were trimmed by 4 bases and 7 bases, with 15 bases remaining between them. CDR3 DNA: TGCGCCAGCAGCCCCGCGGTGGCGGGGGAGCAGTACTTC. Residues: CASSPAVAGEQYF.

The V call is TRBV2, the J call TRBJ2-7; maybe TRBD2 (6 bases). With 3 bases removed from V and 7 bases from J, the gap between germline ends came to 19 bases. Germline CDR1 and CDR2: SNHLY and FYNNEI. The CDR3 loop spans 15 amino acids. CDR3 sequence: CASSDPGRGVGEQYF. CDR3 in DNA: TGTGCCAGCAGTGACCCAGGACGCGGGGTTGGAGAGCAGTACTTC.

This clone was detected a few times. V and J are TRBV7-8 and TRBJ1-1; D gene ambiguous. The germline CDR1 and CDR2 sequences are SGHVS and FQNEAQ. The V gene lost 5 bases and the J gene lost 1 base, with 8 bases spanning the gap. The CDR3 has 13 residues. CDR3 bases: TGTGCCAGCAGCCTTCGGGGGAACACTGAAGCTTTCTTT. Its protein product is CASSLRGNTEAFF. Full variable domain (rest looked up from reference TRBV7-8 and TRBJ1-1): GAGVSQSPRYKVAKRGQDVALRCDPISGHVSLFWYQQALGQGPEFLTYFQNEAQLDKSGLPSDRFFAERPEGSVSTLKIQRTQQEDSAVYLCASSLRGNTEAFFGQGTRLTVV.

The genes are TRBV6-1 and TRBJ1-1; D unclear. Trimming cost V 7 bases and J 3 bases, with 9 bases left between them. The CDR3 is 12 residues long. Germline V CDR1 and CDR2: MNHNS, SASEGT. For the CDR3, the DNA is TGTGCCAGCACCCTAGAAGACACTGAAGCTTTCTTT. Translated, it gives CASTLEDTEAFF.

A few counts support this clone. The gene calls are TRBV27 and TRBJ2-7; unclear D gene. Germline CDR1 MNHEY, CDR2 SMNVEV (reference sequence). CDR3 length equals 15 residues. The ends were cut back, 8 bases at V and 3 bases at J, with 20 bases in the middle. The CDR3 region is CASLEGPGPLYEQYF. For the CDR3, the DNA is TGTGCCAGCCTCGAAGGACCAGGACCACTCTACGAGCAGTACTTC.

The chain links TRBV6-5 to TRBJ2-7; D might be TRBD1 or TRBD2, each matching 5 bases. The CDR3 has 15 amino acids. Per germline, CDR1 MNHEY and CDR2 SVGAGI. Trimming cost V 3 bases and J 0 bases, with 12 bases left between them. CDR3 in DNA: TGTGCCAGCAGTTATTCAGGGACCCACTCCTACGAGCAGTACTTC. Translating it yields CASSYSGTHSYEQYF.